This section outlines one T cell receptor (beta chain) sequence together with its context. This clone's antigen is unknown. At one boundary the junction diverges from the germline segment, which might be a read error. The immunoSEQ Assay, a bias-controlled multiplex PCR, was used to amplify TCRbeta CDR3 regions from genomic DNA. On the study's bioinformatics: The number of nucleated cells in each sample was estimated from the amplification of reference gene primers within the assay. To quantify the absolute abundance of each unique TCRbeta CDR3 rearrangement, sequence reads were collapsed and filtered. Productive Simpson clonality was computed per sample as the square root of Simpson's diversity index over productive rearrangements. Imported from immuneACCESS, the table was reduced by TCRdb to in-frame sequences with V and J called. These copies leave out some clones; in studies compared against another copy, an unresolved V gene accounts for under half, and the cause of the remainder is not known. V and J calls plus clone size are reproduced from that table; the DNA served to infer D and trimming. The table for this sample lists fewer than 500,000 clones; around 88% of them were counted only once. Of the sample, 4% to 4.5% falls within the top ten clones.

This sample was included in a study of blood T cell repertoires in COVID-19 (dated by TCRdb to about 2020). Looking at the study overall: The collaborator samples originated in the United States, Italy and Spain and spanned the acute and convalescent phases of COVID-19. A freely available public database, intended as a resource for researchers studying the immune response to SARS-CoV-2, is where the repertoires were released. The dataset comprised deeply sampled blood TCRbeta repertoires from subjects exposed to, actively infected with, or recovered from COVID-19. Sample metadata almost always included a de-identified subject ID, COVID-19 status, age in years and sex. The material from the prospective study consisted of cDNA or gDNA derived from T cells, B-cell-depleted T cells, or PBMCs. Where available, HLA class I and class II types were taken from metadata supplied by the sample provider and were not determined by assay-based typing. Samples came from the ongoing ImmuneRACE study (first 160 participants) plus 1,254 subjects from 6 global collaborators. Paper-wide results and their limitations: How much clinical and demographic metadata was included differed by source and by participant, and the metadata was provided uncurated.

CDR1 GTSNPN and CDR2 SVGIG were looked up in the germline V gene (reference sequence). Including the terminal cysteine and phenylalanine, the CDR3 comprises 14 residues. Solely the CDR3 DNA is kept, with 42 bases framed from the first base. Whole blood was collected in K2EDTA tubes by collaborating institutions according to the institutions' own protocols. For TCRbeta analysis, collaborators shipped samples as frozen whole blood, isolated PBMCs, or DNA extracted from either of those sample types. The sequence was obtained from a woman younger than 45 with acute or convalescent COVID-19. In this chain, TRBV30 is recombined with TRBJ1-2, with 8 bases in between that match TRBD1. What was sequenced was peripheral blood. The CDR3 protein is CAWGVQGANYGYTF. DNA sequence: TGTGCCTGGGGTGTACAGGGGGCTAACTATGGCTACACCTTC.